These 11 T cell receptor beta chains originate from one sample sequenced in a study of blood T cell repertoires in COVID-19 (dated by TCRdb to between 2020 and 2021). Receptors were amplified or captured by the immunoSEQ multiplex PCR assay. Here the immuneACCESS table is served through TCRdb, limited to in-frame sequences with V and J called. Missing clones are a known gap in these copies; in checked studies unresolved V genes cover under half, and the rest lacks a known reason. The sample table holds approximately 350,000 clones, of which around nine tenths were seen once. The ten largest clones add up to more than 3% of the sample. Source material: peripheral blood. The receptors here all came from a woman between 18 and 30 years old who had recovered from COVID-19.

This chain joins TRBV7-9 and TRBJ1-4, with D unclear. The length of the CDR3 is 12 residues. CDR1 is SEHNR and CDR2 is FQNEAQ in the germline V gene (reference sequence). Trimming shortened V by 5 bases and J by 6 bases, and 7 bases separated the two germline ends. DNA of the CDR3: TGTGCCAGCAGCCCCGAGTATGAAAAACTGTTTTTT. Its translation: CASSPEYEKLFF.

This chain uses TRBV6-5 with TRBJ2-1; the match to TRBD2 covers 8 bases. The CDR3 extends over 13 amino acids. Germline loops: CDR1 MNHEY, CDR2 SVGAGI. After removal of 6 bases from V and 10 bases from J, the junction contained 8 bases not matched to a gene. The CDR3 is CASSPLLAGEQFF. In nucleotides, the CDR3 is TGTGCCAGCAGCCCCCTGCTAGCGGGCGAGCAGTTCTTC.

The rearrangement joins TRBV9 to TRBJ2-2; D is possibly TRBD2 (6 bases). Per the germline V gene, CDR1 is SGDLS and CDR2 is YYNGEE. V shed 0 bases and J shed 2 bases, with 11 bases lying between them. The CDR3 extends over 16 amino acids. Written as DNA, the CDR3 is TGTGCCAGCAGCGTAGGCGGGGTAATCAACACCGGGGAGCTGTTTTTT. As protein: CASSVGGVINTGELFF.

The CDR3 region has the DNA TGTGCCAGCTCAGGACAGCCCGGAGGCAATCAGCCCCAGCATTTT. Translation gives CASSGQPGGNQPQHF. The chain has TRBV18 and TRBJ1-5; weak D call: TRBD1 (6 bases). CDR1 and CDR2 from the germline V gene are KGHSH and LQKENI. This CDR3 is 15 amino acids long. V was clipped by 5 bases and J by 2 bases, with 13 bases between them. Full variable domain (remainder filled in from reference TRBV18 and TRBJ1-5): NAGVMQNPRHLVRRRGQEARLRCSPMKGHSHVYWYRQLPEEGLKFMVYLQKENIIDESGMPKERFSAEFPKEGPSILRIQQVVRGDSAAYFCASSGQPGGNQPQHFGDGTRLSIL.

This clone was seen once. CDR3 region: CASSRSQNTGELFF. The CDR3 nucleotides are TGCGCCAGCAGCCGAAGCCAGAACACCGGGGAGCTGTTTTTT. This sequence joins TRBV4-3 and TRBJ2-2; no definite D call. This CDR3 contains 14 residues. The V gene's germline CDR1 is LGHNA and CDR2 YSLEER. The ends were cut back, 4 bases at V and 1 base at J, with 7 bases in the middle.

The gene calls are TRBV2 and TRBJ1-1; no clear D gene. With 4 bases removed from V and 5 bases from J, the gap between germline ends came to 11 bases. CDR3 length: 13 amino acids. CDR1 and CDR2 (germline): SNHLY, FYNNEI. The CDR3 DNA sequence: TGTGCCAGCAGTGGAAACGAGGGAACTGAAGCTTTCTTT. Amino acids: CASSGNEGTEAFF.

This sequence joins TRBV5-1 and TRBJ2-1; 13 bases align to TRBD2. J was trimmed by 3 bases and V by 3 bases; bases with no gene match: 6. Germline V gene data show CDR1 as SGHRS and CDR2 as YFSETQ. CDR3 length: 17 amino acids. The CDR3 sequence: CASSYRTSGSFYNEQFF. The CDR3 DNA reads as TGCGCCAGCAGCTACCGGACTAGCGGGAGTTTCTACAATGAGCAGTTCTTC.

CDR3 residues: CASSTTGQGQETQYF. The CDR3, as DNA: TGTGCCAGCAGCACAACTGGACAGGGGCAAGAGACCCAGTACTTC. This chain uses TRBV13 with TRBJ2-5, with TRBD1 identical over 9 bases. J was trimmed by 2 bases and V by 5 bases; bases with no gene match: 6. The CDR3 has 15 residues. CDR1 and CDR2 (germline): PRHDT, FYEKMQ (reference sequence). Full variable domain (outside the CDR3, taken from reference TRBV13 and TRBJ2-5): AAGVIQSPRHLIKEKRETATLKCYPIPRHDTVYWYQQGPGQDPQFLISFYEKMQSDKGSIPDRFSAQQFSDYHSELNMSSLELGDSALYFCASSTTGQGQETQYFGPGTRLLVL.

The genes are TRBV10-2 and TRBJ2-5, with TRBD2 matching 13 bases. This CDR3 spans 15 amino acids. In germline, CDR1 is WSHSY, CDR2 SAAADI. After removal of 7 bases from V and 4 bases from J, the junction contained 6 bases not matched to a gene. DNA for the CDR3: TGCGCCAGCACCCGACTAGCGGGAGGTGGAGAGACCCAGTACTTC. Translation gives CASTRLAGGGETQYF.

The V gene is TRBV6-1, the J gene TRBJ1-2; D not certain. The germline CDR1 and CDR2 sequences are MNHNS and SASEGT. V was pared by 0 bases and J by 5 bases, with 13 bases between. The CDR3 runs 15 residues. This CDR3 is CASSEAAGVGYGYTF. In DNA form, the CDR3 reads TGTGCCAGCAGTGAAGCTGCGGGTGTCGGTTATGGCTACACCTTC.

The CDR3 spells CASSAKGAGEQFF. In DNA form, the CDR3 reads TGTGCCAGCAGCGCGAAGGGGGCGGGTGAGCAGTTCTTC. The V gene is TRBV9, the J gene TRBJ2-1, with 7 bases lining up with TRBD1. V trimming: 3 bases; J trimming: 9 bases; junction bases outside the gene matches: 6. CDR3 length: 13 amino acids. CDR1 SGDLS and CDR2 YYNGEE come from the germline V gene. The entire variable domain, with the rest obtained from reference TRBV9 and TRBJ2-1, is as follows: DSGVTQTPKHLITATGQRVTLRCSPRSGDLSVYWYQQSLDQGLQFLIQYYNGEERAKGNILERFSAQQFPDLHSELNLSSLELGDSALYFCASSAKGAGEQFFGPGTRLTVL.